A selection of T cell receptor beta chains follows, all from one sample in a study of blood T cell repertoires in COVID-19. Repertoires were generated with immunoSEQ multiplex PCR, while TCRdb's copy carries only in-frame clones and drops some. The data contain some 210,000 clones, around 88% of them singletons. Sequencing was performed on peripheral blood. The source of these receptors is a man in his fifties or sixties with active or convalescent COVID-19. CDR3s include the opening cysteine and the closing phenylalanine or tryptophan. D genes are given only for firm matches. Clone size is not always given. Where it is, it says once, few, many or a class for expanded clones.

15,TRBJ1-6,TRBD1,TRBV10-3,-,TGTGCCATCAGGGGGGACAGTTCCTATAATTCACCCCTCCACTTT,CAIRGDSSYNSPLHF
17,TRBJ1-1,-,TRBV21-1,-,TGTGCCAGCAGCTCCCCCGACAGGGATGCGTGGAACACTGAAGCTTTCTTT,CASSSPDRDAWNTEAFF
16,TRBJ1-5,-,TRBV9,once,TGTGCCAGCAGCGTAGGTCGAGGGGGGGGTAATCAGCCCCAGCATTTT,CASSVGRGGGNQPQHF
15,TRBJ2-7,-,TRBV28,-,TGTGCCACCTGCTTCCAAGCGGACAGGGAGGGCGAGCAGTACTTC,CATCFQADREGEQYF
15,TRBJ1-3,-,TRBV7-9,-,TGTGCCAGCAGCCCTCGACTTCCCTCTGGAAACACCATATATTTT,CASSPRLPSGNTIYF
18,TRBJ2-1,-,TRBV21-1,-,TGTGCCAGCAGCCCCCAGGCCATACTAGCGGTCAACTACAATGAGCAGTTCTTC,CASSPQAILAVNYNEQFF
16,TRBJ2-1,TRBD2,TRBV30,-,TGTGCCTGGAGTGTACTAGTGACTAGCGAGTACAATGAGCAGTTCTTC,CAWSVLVTSEYNEQFF
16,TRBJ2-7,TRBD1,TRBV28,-,TGTGCCAGCAGTCCTTGGGCGAGGGGGCTCTCCTACGAGCAGTACTTC,CASSPWARGLSYEQYF
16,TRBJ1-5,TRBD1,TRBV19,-,TGTGCCAGTAGTACTCCGGACAGGGGGCACAATCAGCCCCAGCATTTT,CASSTPDRGHNQPQHF
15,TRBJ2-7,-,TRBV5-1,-,TGCGCCAGCAGCGGAACCAGGGGCAGCTCCTACGAGCAGTACTTC,CASSGTRGSSYEQYF
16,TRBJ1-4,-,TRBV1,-,TGCACCAGCAGCCAAGAACCCCCCCGTGGGGGGAGGAAACTGTTTTTT,CTSSQEPPRGGRKLFF
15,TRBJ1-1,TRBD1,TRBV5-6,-,TGTGCCAGCAGCTCGACGACAGGGCCGAACACTGAAGCTTTCTTT,CASSSTTGPNTEAFF
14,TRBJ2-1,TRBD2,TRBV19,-,TGTGCCAGTCAAAGGCTAGCGGGAATCTATGAGCAGTTCTTC,CASQRLAGIYEQFF
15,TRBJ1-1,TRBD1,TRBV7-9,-,TGTGCCAGCAGCTTAAAAAGGGACAGGCACACTGAAGCTTTCTTT,CASSLKRDRHTEAFF
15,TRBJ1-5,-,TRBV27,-,TGTGCCAGCGGGACACTGAGTCATAGCAATCAGCCCCAGCATTTT,CASGTLSHSNQPQHF
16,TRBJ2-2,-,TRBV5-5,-,TGTGCCAGCAGTTTCTCCGGGACAACGAACACCGGGGAGCTGTTTTTT,CASSFSGTTNTGELFF
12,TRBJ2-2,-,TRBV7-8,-,TGTGCCAGCAGCTTGGAGACCGGGGAGCTGTTTTTT,CASSLETGELFF
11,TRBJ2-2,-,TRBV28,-,TGTGCCAGCAGTCCCTCCGGGGAGCTGTTTTTT,CASSPSGELFF
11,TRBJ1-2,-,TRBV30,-,TGTGCCTGGGCCTCCGGAGGAGGCTACACCTTC,CAWASGGGYTF
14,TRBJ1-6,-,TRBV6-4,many,TGTGCCAGCAGCTACTCACCAGGCAATTCACCCCTCCACTTT,CASSYSPGNSPLHF
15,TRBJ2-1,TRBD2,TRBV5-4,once,TGTGCCAGCAGCCCCGGACTAGCGGGAGCGAATGAGCAGTTCTTC,CASSPGLAGANEQFF
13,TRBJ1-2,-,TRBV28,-,TGTGCCAGCAGTTTTGGCGGGGCGATTGGCTACACCTTC,CASSFGGAIGYTF
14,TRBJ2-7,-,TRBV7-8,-,TGTGCCAGCATGACCGGGGGTCGCCCCTACGAGCAGTACTTC,CASMTGGRPYEQYF
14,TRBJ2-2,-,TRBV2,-,TGTGCCAGCGCGGGACTGGCAAACACCGGGGAGCTGTTTTTT,CASAGLANTGELFF
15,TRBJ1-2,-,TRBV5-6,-,TGTGCCAGCAGCGGGGGGGCAGGAGCTAACTATGGCTACACCTTC,CASSGGAGANYGYTF
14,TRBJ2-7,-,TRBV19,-,TGTGCCAGTAGTATAGTGGCAGCGTCCTACGAGCAGTACTTC,CASSIVAASYEQYF
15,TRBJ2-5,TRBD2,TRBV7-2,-,TGTGCCAGCAGCTTAAGCCTAGCGGGGTCCGGGACCCAGTACTTC,CASSLSLAGSGTQYF
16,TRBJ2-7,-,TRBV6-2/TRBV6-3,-,TGTGCCAGCAGTTTAGAAGGCGGGTCGGGCACCTACGAGCAGTACTTC,CASSLEGGSGTYEQYF
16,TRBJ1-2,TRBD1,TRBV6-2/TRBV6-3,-,TGTGCCAGCAGTTACTCGATGGACAGGGGAATATATGGCTACACCTTC,CASSYSMDRGIYGYTF
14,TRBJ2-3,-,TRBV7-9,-,TGTGCCACCACCTCGGAGTGGAGCACAGATACGCAGTATTTT,CATTSEWSTDTQYF
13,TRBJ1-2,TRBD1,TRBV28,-,TGTGCCAGCAGTTTAGCTACAGGGGGTAAAGAGGGATTC,CASSLATGGKEGF
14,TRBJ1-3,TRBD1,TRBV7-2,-,TGTGCCAGCAGCGGACAGGCAGATGGAAACACCATATATTTT,CASSGQADGNTIYF
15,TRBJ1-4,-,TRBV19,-,TGTGCCAGTAGTATAGGAGGACAGTATAATGAAAAACTGTTTTTT,CASSIGGQYNEKLFF
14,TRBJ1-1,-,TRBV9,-,TGTGCCAGCAGCGTAAGGGAGAGGGACACTGAAGCTTTCTTT,CASSVRERDTEAFF
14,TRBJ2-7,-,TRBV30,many,TGTGCCTGGAGTGTAGGGGATCTCGTACCCGCGCAGTACTTC,CAWSVGDLVPAQYF
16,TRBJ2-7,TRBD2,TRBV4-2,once,TGTGCCAGCAGCCAAATTGGTAGCGGGAATTACTACGAGCAGTACTTC,CASSQIGSGNYYEQYF
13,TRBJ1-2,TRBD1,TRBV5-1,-,TGCGCCAGCAGCCTGGGACAGAACTATGGCTACACCTTC,CASSLGQNYGYTF
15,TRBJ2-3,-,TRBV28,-,TGTGCCAGCAGTCCTCCAGGGGTCACAACAGATACGCAGTATTTT,CASSPPGVTTDTQYF
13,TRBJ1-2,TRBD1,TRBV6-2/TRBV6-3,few,TGTGCCAGCAGTGTGACAGGGGCCTATGGCTACACCTTC,CASSVTGAYGYTF
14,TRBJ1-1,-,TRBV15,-,TGTGCCACCAGCAGTGCCATGGTGAGCACTGAAGCTTTCTTT,CATSSAMVSTEAFF
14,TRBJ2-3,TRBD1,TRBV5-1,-,TGCGCCAGCAGCCCGGGACAGTTCACAGATACGCAGTATTTT,CASSPGQFTDTQYF
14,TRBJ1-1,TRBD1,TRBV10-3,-,TGTGCCATCAGTGGAGGGACAGGGGGACTTGAAGCTTTCTTT,CAISGGTGGLEAFF
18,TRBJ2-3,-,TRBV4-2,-,TGTGCCAGCACCGTAAGCTCGGGAACAGGTACGGGGGCAGATACGCAGTATTTT,CASTVSSGTGTGADTQYF
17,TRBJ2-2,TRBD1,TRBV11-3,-,TGTGCCAGCAGCTTAAGGTCGGGACAGGGTGCAGTGGGGGAGCTGTTTTTT,CASSLRSGQGAVGELFF